The T cell receptor beta chain described here comes from a study of T-cell memory formation after mild COVID-19. Study in general: TCR clusters largely stayed donor specific.

One entry per CDR3 protein results from TCRdb running MiXCR on the 5' RACE reads. The sample includes roughly 510,000 distinct CDR3 sequences, 15% to 20% of them seen just once. CDR1 and CDR2 from the germline V gene are MGHRA and YSYEKL. The CDR3 extends over 16 amino acids. Trimming took off 0 bases at V and 4 bases at J, with 13 bases between the two ends. The chain combines TRBV4-1 with TRBJ1-5, with D possibly matching TRBD1 (5 bases). This receptor was identified in an adult woman who had mild COVID-19 (a few samples of this study predate the infection). Cell type and time point are not known. The sample taken for sequencing was PBMCs or a T cell subset sorted from them (not recorded which). The CDR3: CASSQDGGVGNQPQHF. Here the CDR3 DNA reads TGCGCCAGCAGCCAAGATGGGGGGGTGGGGAATCAGCCCCAGCATTTT.